These 19 T cell receptor beta chains originate from one sample sequenced in a study of shared clonotypes between healthy human individuals. Some clones are missing from TCRdb's copy, which holds only in-frame ones; the method was immunoSEQ multiplex PCR. Counted here are 2 million to 2.5 million clones, more than 85% occurring once; the ten biggest clones make up 0.39%. Sequencing used naive CD4+ T cells from PBMCs. As for subset: CD45RA+ positively selected. Every receptor here comes from a man aged 18 to 35 in good health. Some clones in this sample may be carry-over from other donors' samples.

The chain combines TRBV18 with TRBJ2-1; the match to TRBD2 covers 15 bases. Germline V gene sequence: CDR1 KGHSH, CDR2 LQKENI. There are 18 residues in the CDR3. V shed 1 base and J 2 bases; nucleotides not matched to a gene: 3. The CDR3 loop is CASSPRTSGRAAYNEQFF. CDR3 nucleotide sequence: TGTGCCAGCTCACCACGGACTAGCGGGAGGGCCGCCTACAATGAGCAGTTCTTC.

This chain joins TRBV4-1 and TRBJ1-3; 8 bases agree with TRBD1. The CDR3 contains 17 residues. Germline V gene lookup returns CDR1 MGHRA and CDR2 YSYEKL. The V segment lost 0 bases and the J segment 2 bases; nucleotides outside the gene matches: 6. The CDR3 nucleotides are TGCGCCAGCAGCCAAGATTCCCAGGGGGCAACTGGAAACACCATATATTTT. This gives the protein CASSQDSQGATGNTIYF.

The rearrangement links TRBV6-6 to TRBJ2-2; a weak D match, TRBD2 (5 bases). From germline, CDR1 is MNHNY and CDR2 SVGAGI (reference sequence). V was cut by 6 bases and J by 7 bases, with 21 bases left in between. The CDR3 runs to 16 residues. CDR3 DNA sequence: TGTGCCAGCAGCTCCCCTACGAGGGCCTCCAACGGGGAGCTGTTTTTT. This sequence encodes CASSSPTRASNGELFF.

The rearrangement uses TRBV27 and TRBJ2-1; 10 bases align to TRBD2. Germline values: CDR1 MNHEY, CDR2 SMNVEV (reference sequence). The junction had 6 bases not matched to a gene; V was cut back by 0 bases and J by 7 bases. The length of the CDR3 is 16 residues. CDR3 protein: CASSLSRSGRRNEQFF. For the CDR3, the DNA is TGTGCCAGCAGTTTATCCCGTAGCGGGAGGCGTAATGAGCAGTTCTTC.

The CDR3 spells CAWSVTGALGYEQYF. The CDR3 DNA is TGTGCCTGGAGTGTTACAGGGGCCCTAGGGTACGAGCAGTACTTC. The J gene is TRBJ2-7, the V gene TRBV30; 7 positions match TRBD1. Trimming at V came to 0 bases and at J to 4 bases, leaving 9 bases not matched to a gene. The CDR3 is 15 residues long. The germline V gene encodes CDR1 GTSNPN and CDR2 SVGIG (reference sequence).

The rearrangement uses TRBV7-9 and TRBJ2-1; TRBD2 aligns across 10 bases. This CDR3 contains 16 residues. Germline values: CDR1 SEHNR, CDR2 FQNEAQ (reference sequence). Trimming took 4 bases from V and 2 from J; bases not matched to a gene: 5. CDR3 residues: CASSWTSGLTYNEQFF. The CDR3, as DNA: TGTGCCAGCAGCTGGACTAGCGGACTCACCTACAATGAGCAGTTCTTC.

V is TRBV29-1 and J is TRBJ2-3; 10 bases fit TRBD2. Looked up from germline, CDR1 is SQVTM and CDR2 is ANQGSEA. CDR3 length: 15 amino acids. V lost 5 bases and J lost 1; bases outside the gene matches: 6. The CDR3 sequence: CSVLSSGRRTDTQYF. As DNA, the CDR3 is TGCAGCGTTCTGTCTAGCGGGAGACGCACAGATACGCAGTATTTT.

The chain combines TRBV28 with TRBJ2-7; no firm D call. The CDR3 totals 15 residues. Germline loops: CDR1 MDHEN, CDR2 SYDVKM. Trimming removed 7 bases from V and 3 bases from J, with 19 bases in between. The CDR3 DNA sequence: TGTGCCAGCACTAAGGGTGGCAGCTTCCTCTACGAGCAGTACTTC. Its protein product is CASTKGGSFLYEQYF.

This rearrangement joins TRBV28 to TRBJ2-7, with TRBD1 as a possible D gene (6 bases). Trimming cost V 5 bases and J 5 bases, with 19 bases left between them. Germline values: CDR1 MDHEN, CDR2 SYDVKM. This CDR3 has 15 amino acids. CDR3 sequence reads: CASSPGPTGSNEQYF. The CDR3 DNA reads as TGTGCCAGCAGTCCGGGACCCACAGGGAGTAACGAGCAGTACTTC.

In regard to this clone: Other DNA sequences in this specimen translate into the identical CDR3. Here the CDR3 DNA reads TGTGCCAGTAGTATAGTCCCCGGGGAGCAGTTCTTC. Protein sequence: CASSIVPGEQFF. The rearrangement links TRBV19 to TRBJ2-1; D call uncertain. CDR1 LNHDA and CDR2 SQIVND come from the germline V gene (reference sequence). The CDR3 sequence is 12 residues long. V lost 1 base and J lost 10, with 8 bases in between.

This chain connects TRBV4-2 to TRBJ1-1; D remains ambiguous. The CDR3 has 15 amino acids. Germline assignment: CDR1 LGHNA and CDR2 YNFKEQ. Trimming took 0 bases from V and 6 from J, leaving 14 bases between them. CDR3 coding DNA: TGTGCCAGCAGCCAAGATTCGCCGGGTAGCCCTGAAGCTTTCTTT. Protein product: CASSQDSPGSPEAFF.

V usage is TRBV10-1 and J usage is TRBJ2-7, with D perhaps matching TRBD2 (6 bases). V lost 8 bases, J lost 1 base, and 18 bases lay in between. Germline CDR1 WNHNN, CDR2 SYGVQD (reference sequence). This CDR3 has 15 amino acids. The CDR3 DNA is TGCGCCAGCTCCTCCGGCGGGGAATCATCCTACGAGCAGTACTTC. Encoded protein: CASSSGGESSYEQYF.

The CDR3 loop is CASSYLAGGPSEQFF. CDR3 DNA sequence: TGCGCCAGCAGCTACCTAGCGGGAGGGCCTTCTGAGCAGTTCTTC. The genes are TRBV5-1 and TRBJ2-1; the match to TRBD2 covers 12 bases. From germline, CDR1 is SGHRS and CDR2 YFSETQ. After removal of 3 bases from V and 9 bases from J, the junction contained 7 bases not matched to a gene. CDR3 length: 15 amino acids. Full variable domain (remainder filled in from reference TRBV5-1 and TRBJ2-1): KAGVTQTPRYLIKTRGQQVTLSCSPISGHRSVSWYQQTPGQGLQFLFEYFSETQRNKGNFPGRFSGRQFSNSRSEMNVSTLELGDSALYLCASSYLAGGPSEQFFGPGTRLTVL.

Concerning this clone itself: This specimen includes other DNA sequences encoding the same CDR3. The chain joins TRBV9 to TRBJ1-3; no definite D call. CDR1 and CDR2 (germline): SGDLS, YYNGEE. CDR3 length: 12 residues. Trimming removed 0 bases at V and 4 bases at J, with 2 bases between. CDR3: CASSVEGNTIYF. The CDR3, as DNA: TGTGCCAGCAGCGTAGAAGGAAACACCATATATTTT.

This rearrangement joins TRBV29-1 to TRBJ2-2; D is unclear. Germline V gene sequence: CDR1 SQVTM, CDR2 ANQGSEA. V gave up 6 bases and J gave up 4 bases, with 9 bases separating them. The CDR3 spans 12 residues. Here the CDR3 DNA reads TGCAGCGTGAGAGGTGTCACCGGGGAGCTGTTTTTT. Encoded protein: CSVRGVTGELFF.

J is TRBJ1-1 and V is TRBV15, with unresolved D. The CDR3 extends over 14 amino acids. Germline loops: CDR1 LNHNV, CDR2 YYDKDF (reference sequence). Trimming took 1 base from V and 0 from J, leaving 6 bases between them. DNA of the CDR3: TGTGCCACCAGCAGAGTTAATATGAACACTGAAGCTTTCTTT. Its translation is CATSRVNMNTEAFF.

The chain recombines TRBV5-5 with TRBJ1-2, with 9 bases that match TRBD1. CDR1 and CDR2 from the germline V gene are SGHKS and YYEKEE (reference sequence). The J segment lost 5 bases and the V segment lost 4 bases, leaving 9 bases of the junction unmatched. The length of the CDR3 is 15 residues. The CDR3 coding sequence is TGTGCCAGCAGCAGGGACAGGGAAGGACGGTATGGCTACACCTTC. Translated, it gives CASSRDREGRYGYTF.

The V gene is TRBV14, the J gene TRBJ2-3; TRBD2 is a possible D gene (7 bases). The germline gives CDR1 SGHDN, CDR2 FVKESK. The CDR3 length is 14 residues. Trimming left V 2 bases short and J 6 bases short, with 12 bases between. The CDR3 DNA is TGTGCCAGCAGCCAAAGGGGGGGCCGGGATACGCAGTATTTT. Protein: CASSQRGGRDTQYF.

V and J are TRBV5-1 and TRBJ2-7; possible D gene TRBD2, 5 bases. Trimming pared 3 bases from V and 2 bases from J, leaving 12 bases between. Germline V gives CDR1 SGHRS, CDR2 YFSETQ. The CDR3 sequence is 14 residues long. The CDR3 is CASSWASSAYEQYF. DNA for the CDR3: TGCGCCAGCAGCTGGGCTAGCTCCGCCTACGAGCAGTACTTC.